A selection of T cell receptor beta chains follows, all from one sample in a study of T cells in Graves' hyperthyroidism and ophthalmopathy. Using its own MiXCR run on the multiplex PCR reads, TCRdb lists one record per CDR3 protein. Among nearly 750,000 distinct CDR3 sequences, roughly a third were seen once, and the ten largest hold more than 25%. The sample was blood. The source of these receptors is a woman in her forties with Graves' hyperthyroidism. CDR3s include the opening cysteine and the closing phenylalanine or tryptophan. The order of the fields is V gene, J gene, D gene, clone size, CDR3 DNA, CDR3 protein. The D gene is left open where the match is weak. Not every row has a clone size; where given, it reads once, few, many or a size class.

>TRBV4-3|TRBJ2-5|-|many
TGCGCCAGCAGCCAAGGAGGAGGGTCGGAGACCCAGTACTTC
CASSQGGGSETQYF
>TRBV19|TRBJ2-7|TRBD2|-
TGTGCCAGTAGTATATCAGCGGGAGGCCTCCAATCCTACGAGCAGTACTTC
CASSISAGGLQSYEQYF
>TRBV7-9|TRBJ1-6|TRBD1|-
TGTGCCAGCAGTTCCCTCTACAGGGGGTATAATTCACCCCTCCACTTT
CASSSLYRGYNSPLHF
>TRBV7-2|TRBJ1-6|-|many
TGTGCCAGCAGACCGGCCTATAATTCACCCCTCCACTTT
CASRPAYNSPLHF
>TRBV20-1|TRBJ2-5|TRBD2|-
TGCAGTGCTAGTAGGCCAGCGGGGAAAGAGACCCAGTACTTC
CSASRPAGKETQYF
>TRBV5-4|TRBJ1-3|-|-
TGTACCAGCGGCCCCATCGGGCTGGGGGGAAACACCATATATTTT
CTSGPIGLGGNTIYF
>TRBV12-3/TRBV12-4|TRBJ1-1|-|many
TGTGCCAGCAGTTTTCTAACAGAAGAAGCTTTCTTT
CASSFLTEEAFF
>TRBV10-3|TRBJ1-1|-|many
TGTGCCATCAGTGTGCGAGGGGAAAACACTGAAGCTTTCTTT
CAISVRGENTEAFF
>TRBV6-6|TRBJ1-6|TRBD1|few
TGTGCCAGCAGTTATGAGCGGACAGGTTCACCCCTCCACTTT
CASSYERTGSPLHF
>TRBV29-1|TRBJ2-5|TRBD1|-
TGCAGCGTTGAGGGGGACAGGGGACAGACCCAGTACTTC
CSVEGDRGQTQYF
>TRBV2|TRBJ1-2|-|-
TGTGCCAGCAGTGAGCAGGGGTCCAATGGCTACACCTTC
CASSEQGSNGYTF
>TRBV11-2|TRBJ2-1|-|many
TGTGCCAGCAGCTCCGCCTATGAGCAGTTCTTC
CASSSAYEQFF
>TRBV2|TRBJ2-6|TRBD1|once
TGCGCCAGCAGCCAATTTATGGCTGACAGGGGCGGCTCTGGGGCCAACGTCCTGACTTTC
CASSQFMADRGGSGANVLTF
>TRBV29-1|TRBJ2-3|-|-
TGCAGCGTGCCTTGGACAGATACGCAGTATTTT
CSVPWTDTQYF
>TRBV29-1|TRBJ1-2|-|-
TGCAGCGTAGGAGGGGGATCGGCCAGCTATGGCTACACCTTC
CSVGGGSASYGYTF
>TRBV10-3|TRBJ1-1|TRBD1|many
TGTGCCATCAGTGAGGGACAGGGGGCTTGGCACACTGAAGCTTTCTTT
CAISEGQGAWHTEAFF
>TRBV20-1|TRBJ1-5|-|-
TGCAGTGCTTCCGCCGCCAATCAGCCCCAGCATTTT
CSASAANQPQHF
>TRBV7-2|TRBJ1-1|TRBD1|many
TGTGCCAGCAGCCTGTCCCGGGACAGGGACGAAGCTTTCTTT
CASSLSRDRDEAFF
>TRBV6-5|TRBJ2-7|-|few
TGTGCCAGCAGTTACGGGGAACGCTACGAGCAGTACTTC
CASSYGERYEQYF
>TRBV5-1|TRBJ2-7|-|-
TGCGCCAGCAGCCAAGACCCAAGTTGGGGCAGGCGGAACGAGCAGTACTTC
CASSQDPSWGRRNEQYF
>TRBV12-3/TRBV12-4|TRBJ1-5|TRBD1|-
TGTGCCAGCAGTCGACACAAACAGGGGGCGGGGATGGGCAATCAGCCCCAGCATTTT
CASSRHKQGAGMGNQPQHF
>TRBV14|TRBJ2-7|-|-
TGTGCCAGCAGCCAAGATACTCGGAGCTCAAGACGCTCCTACGAGCAGTACTTC
CASSQDTRSSRRSYEQYF
>TRBV11-2|TRBJ2-3|-|-
TGTGCCAGCAGCTTAGAGGGACATCGAGATACGCAGTATTTT
CASSLEGHRDTQYF
>TRBV29-1|TRBJ2-7|TRBD1|many
TGCAGCGTTGCCCAGGGGGTGGGTGAGCAGTACTTC
CSVAQGVGEQYF
>TRBV19|TRBJ1-5|TRBD1|many
TGTGCCAGGGCAGGGGGTGGCAATCAGCCCCAGCATTTT
CARAGGGNQPQHF
>TRBV11-2|TRBJ1-1|-|few
TGTGCCAGCAGCTTCAATTTGGGCTACACGAACACTGAAGCTTTCTTT
CASSFNLGYTNTEAFF
>TRBV5-8|TRBJ1-5|TRBD1|many
TGTGCCAGCAGCTGGGGACAGGGGGGTCAGCCCCAGCATTTT
CASSWGQGGQPQHF
>TRBV15|TRBJ1-5|-|many
TGTGCCACCAGCAGGAAGGGAGGTTGGGGCAATCAGCCCCAGCATTTT
CATSRKGGWGNQPQHF
>TRBV7-2|TRBJ1-5|-|many
TGTGCCAGCAGCTCTACCCCAGGGCGGTGGAGCAATCAGCCCCAGCATTTT
CASSSTPGRWSNQPQHF
>TRBV10-3|TRBJ2-7|TRBD2|-
TGTGCCATCAGACCGACTAGCGGGGACTACGAGCAGTACTTC
CAIRPTSGDYEQYF
>TRBV11-2|TRBJ1-2|-|many
TGTGCCAGCAGCGTTACGGATGGCTACACCTTC
CASSVTDGYTF
>TRBV5-5|TRBJ1-2|-|many
TGTGCCAGCAGCTTGGAACGGTCCGACTATGGCTACACCTTC
CASSLERSDYGYTF
>TRBV20-1|TRBJ1-6|-|many
TGCAGTGCTAGACCAGGGACGACCTATAATTCACCCCTCCACTTT
CSARPGTTYNSPLHF
>TRBV10-3|TRBJ1-3|TRBD1|once
TGTGCCATCAGACCGGGACAGGGGGTTCGAAACACCATATATTTT
CAIRPGQGVRNTIYF
>TRBV7-9|TRBJ1-2|-|many
TGTGCCAGCAGCTCTGGACAGCTAGATGGCTACACCTTC
CASSSGQLDGYTF
>TRBV7-9|TRBJ1-1|TRBD1|many
TGTGCCAGCAGCGGGAACAGGGGAGGCACTGAAGCTTTCTTT
CASSGNRGGTEAFF
>TRBV7-2|TRBJ2-7|-|-
TGTGCCAGCAGCCCGAGTCTAGATCACCCCTACGAGCAGTACTTC
CASSPSLDHPYEQYF